The clone carrying this T cell receptor (beta chain) was recorded a few times. Antigen: not known. The data were taken from a study of T cells in Graves' hyperthyroidism and ophthalmopathy. Whole-study results and caveats: Researchers found most expanded thyroid clonotypes above 0.001 in blood as well.

The V gene lost 6 bases and the J gene lost 8 bases, with 16 bases spanning the gap. The germline V gene encodes CDR1 MNHNS and CDR2 SASEGT. The CDR3 is made up of 13 amino acids. Patients having uncontrolled infection, another autoimmune disease, pregnancy or lactation were not included. Regions amplified from RNA transcripts were the TCR beta CDR3 regions. The HTBI primer set served for first-round RT-PCR of the TCR CDR3. TCRdb recomputed calls from the multiplex PCR reads with MiXCR, one row per CDR3 protein. In the table there are 300,000 to 450,000 distinct CDR3 sequences, roughly a sixth of which are singletons.

The clonotype was recovered from a woman aged 25 to 45 with Graves' hyperthyroidism that later progressed to Graves' ophthalmopathy. V gene TRBV6-1 combines with J gene TRBJ1-2, with TRBD1 as a possible D gene (5 bases). The specimen sequenced was blood. The CDR3 is CASSQPAGVGYTF. Here the CDR3 DNA reads TGTGCCAGCAGCCAACCGGCGGGGGTCGGCTACACCTTC.